The 17 T cell receptor beta chains below all came from one sample that was sequenced in a study of cytomegalovirus exposure and HLA in healthy donors. Vbeta (60) and Jbeta (13) primers were used in the PCR. Produced via immunoSEQ multiplex PCR; TCRdb's table is partial and in-frame only. The sample carries about 84,000 clones, about 77% recorded once. Sequencing used PBMCs. The receptors were gathered from a male donor in good health and CMV-seropositive.

This clone was seen a few times. The chain employs TRBV5-3 and TRBJ2-7, with D possibly being TRBD2 (6 bases). TRBV5-3 is sorted into the ORF group, with uncertain function. CDR3 length: 16 residues. V lost 0 bases and J 3 bases, leaving 16 bases between the germline ends. This CDR3 reads CARSLAPSGACYEQYF. CDR3 nucleotides: TGTGCCAGAAGCTTGGCCCCCTCGGGAGCCTGCTACGAGCAGTACTTC.

V gene TRBV28 combines with J gene TRBJ1-4; the D gene is possibly TRBD1 (5 bases). In germline, CDR1 is MDHEN, CDR2 SYDVKM. The CDR3 runs to 14 residues. Trimming shortened V by 4 bases and J by 0 bases, and 6 bases separated the two germline ends. In DNA, the CDR3 is TGTGCCAGCAGTTCAGGGCCAACTAATGAAAAACTGTTTTTT. Protein product: CASSSGPTNEKLFF.

This chain joins TRBV19 and TRBJ2-6; 9 positions agree with TRBD1. The germline CDR1 and CDR2 sequences are LNHDA and SQIVND (reference sequence). The CDR3 runs 15 residues. V dropped 5 bases and J dropped 2; count of bases not matched to a gene: 1. CDR3 sequence: CASSRQGAGANVLTF. The CDR3 DNA reads TGTGCCAGTAGTCGACAGGGGGCTGGGGCCAACGTCCTGACTTTC. Full variable domain (outside the CDR3, taken from reference TRBV19 and TRBJ2-6): DGGITQSPKYLFRKEGQNVTLSCEQNLNHDAMYWYRQDPGQGLRLIYYSQIVNDFQKGDIAEGYSVSREKKESFPLTVTSAQKNPTAFYLCASSRQGAGANVLTFGAGSRLTVL.

This clone appeared a few times. The J gene is TRBJ1-1, the V gene TRBV5-6; maybe TRBD1 (6 bases). Trimming stripped 0 bases from V and 0 bases from J, with 9 bases between. From germline, CDR1 is SGHDT and CDR2 YYEEEE. The CDR3 totals 15 residues. CDR3 region: CASSLGQGMNTEAFF. In nucleotides, the CDR3 is TGTGCCAGCAGCTTGGGGCAGGGGATGAACACTGAAGCTTTCTTT.

The J gene is TRBJ2-2, the V gene TRBV4-3, with D possibly being TRBD1 (5 bases). V shed 5 bases and J shed 7 bases, with 11 bases lying between them. This CDR3 spans 13 amino acids. Germline assignment: CDR1 LGHNA and CDR2 YSLEER. CDR3 amino acids: CASSMTDNGELFF. For the CDR3, the DNA is TGCGCCAGCAGCATGACGGACAACGGGGAGCTGTTTTTT.

The gene calls are TRBV5-1 and TRBJ2-5; 9 nucleotides line up with TRBD2. This CDR3 is built from 14 residues. From germline, CDR1 is SGHRS and CDR2 YFSETQ. V gave up 4 bases and J gave up 1 base; unmatched junction bases: 2. As DNA, the CDR3 is TGCGCCAGCAGCCCGACTAGCGGCCAAGAGACCCAGTACTTC. Residues: CASSPTSGQETQYF. Full variable domain (outside the CDR3, taken from reference TRBV5-1 and TRBJ2-5): KAGVTQTPRYLIKTRGQQVTLSCSPISGHRSVSWYQQTPGQGLQFLFEYFSETQRNKGNFPGRFSGRQFSNSRSEMNVSTLELGDSALYLCASSPTSGQETQYFGPGTRLLVL.

This chain connects TRBV5-8 to TRBJ1-5, with D tentatively TRBD1 (5 bases). The CDR3 has 15 residues. Looked up from germline, CDR1 is SGHTS and CDR2 is YDEGEE. V was shortened by 2 bases and J by 10 bases, with 19 bases between the two germline ends. The CDR3 here is CASSFSLKGQGPQHF. The CDR3 DNA follows: TGTGCCAGCAGCTTCAGCCTAAAGGGTCAGGGACCCCAGCATTTT.

The gene calls are TRBV4-3 and TRBJ2-3; 9 bases match TRBD2. V was clipped by 3 bases and J by 4 bases; unmatched bases: 23. The V gene's germline CDR1 is LGHNA and CDR2 YSLEER. The CDR3 is 21 amino acids. The CDR3 DNA is TGCGCCAGCAGCCACCCTACAACACCGGGACTAGCTCCTAAAAGGGCAGATACGCAGTATTTT. Its protein is CASSHPTTPGLAPKRADTQYF.

The rearrangement links TRBV6-1 to TRBJ1-2; no reliable D call. This CDR3 region has 13 residues. V dropped 5 bases and J dropped 3 bases, with 10 bases sitting between them. From germline, CDR1 is MNHNS and CDR2 SASEGT. CDR3 sequence reads: CASSQTVYYGYTF. In DNA, the CDR3 is TGTGCCAGCAGTCAAACAGTTTACTATGGCTACACCTTC.

V is TRBV6-5 and J is TRBJ2-7, with a weak D call TRBD2 (5 bases). The CDR3 sequence is 15 residues long. Trimming removed 4 bases at V and 5 bases at J, with 18 bases between. The germline V gene encodes CDR1 MNHEY and CDR2 SVGAGI. CDR3 sequence (DNA): TGTGCCAGCAGTTCCGGGAAGAGACGATACCACGAGCAGTACTTC. Its protein is CASSSGKRRYHEQYF.

The chain couples TRBV15 to TRBJ2-5, with TRBD2 identical over 9 bases. The CDR3 sequence is 14 residues long. Germline V gene lookup returns CDR1 LNHNV and CDR2 YYDKDF (reference sequence). Trimming cost V 4 bases and J 4 bases; bases outside gene matches: 4. CDR3 nucleotides: TGTGCCACCAGCACGGGACTAGCAGCAGAGACCCAGTACTTC. Its translation: CATSTGLAAETQYF.

The chain links TRBV6-1 to TRBJ2-1; tentatively, D is TRBD2 (5 bases). There are 15 residues in the CDR3. V lost 7 bases and J lost 4, with 17 bases in between. CDR1 is MNHNS and CDR2 is SASEGT in the germline V gene. CDR3 DNA: TGTGCCAGCATGACCCGGGAAAACCTGTACAATGAGCAGTTCTTC. This translates into CASMTRENLYNEQFF.

The chain links TRBV9 to TRBJ2-1, with D hard to call. Trimming pared 0 bases from V and 10 bases from J, leaving 11 bases between. In germline, CDR1 is SGDLS, CDR2 YYNGEE. This CDR3 region has 13 residues. CDR3 sequence reads: CASSVALEIEQFF. The CDR3 nucleotides are TGTGCCAGCAGCGTAGCTTTAGAGATAGAGCAGTTCTTC.

The gene calls are TRBV28 and TRBJ2-1; maybe TRBD2 (6 bases). This CDR3 has 16 residues. Trimming took off 0 bases at V and 4 bases at J, with 13 bases between the two ends. The germline V gene has CDR1 MDHEN and CDR2 SYDVKM. The CDR3 region has the DNA TGTGCCAGCAGTTTATGGGGCGGGACTCCTTACAATGAGCAGTTCTTC. Translated: CASSLWGGTPYNEQFF.

The rearrangement uses TRBV27 and TRBJ2-3; 7 bases align to TRBD1. The CDR3 covers 17 residues. CDR1 is MNHEY and CDR2 is SMNVEV in the germline V gene (reference sequence). V was pared by 5 bases and J by 1 base, with 12 bases of the junction left unmatched. CDR3: CASSPKPGTEGTDTQYF. Here the CDR3 DNA reads TGTGCCAGCAGTCCCAAGCCCGGGACAGAGGGCACAGATACGCAGTATTTT.

The CDR3: CASRALAGLSSYEQYF. In nucleotides, the CDR3 is TGTGCCAGCAGGGCGCTAGCGGGCTTGAGCTCCTACGAGCAGTACTTC. The chain joins TRBV27 to TRBJ2-7; 8 bases fit TRBD2. From germline, CDR1 is MNHEY and CDR2 SMNVEV (reference sequence). The CDR3 is made up of 16 amino acids. V dropped 6 bases and J dropped 0; count of bases not matched to a gene: 10.

This rearrangement joins TRBV27 to TRBJ1-5; D is possibly TRBD1 (5 bases). CDR1 MNHEY and CDR2 SMNVEV come from the germline V gene (reference sequence). The CDR3 runs to 14 residues. V was pared by 5 bases and J by 7 bases, with 15 bases between. CDR3 nucleotide sequence: TGTGCCAGCAGTCCTTTGGGGGGTGCGCAGCCCCAGCATTTT. This codes for CASSPLGGAQPQHF.